Below are 11 T cell receptor beta chains sequenced from a single sample in a study of beta chain features in type 1 diabetes (dated by TCRdb to the late 2010s). What the study reported, not specific to this receptor: In all four CD4+ subsets, TCRB CDR3 length was moderately but significantly shorter in type 1 diabetes patients.

Libraries were prepared through the immunoSEQ multiplex PCR assay. All of the isolated RNA was reverse transcribed with the High Capacity cDNA Reverse Transcription Kit, so expressed TCRB transcripts were sequenced. TCRdb took over this immuneACCESS table, retaining in-frame rearrangements with V and J assigned. Such tables are incomplete; in checked studies, under half of the missing clones stem from an unresolved V gene, and the remainder is unexplained. The sample profile shows 600,000 to 700,000 clones; 12% of them were found once. The ten biggest clones cover around 0.12% of the sample. Antigens of these TCRs are unknown. The sequenced sample was naive CD4+ T cells from blood. The intended sense of this specimen's cell subset or site label: true naive CD4+ T cells. These receptors all come from a man younger than 45 with type 1 diabetes.

This chain links TRBV7-2 with TRBJ2-5, with unresolved D. Germline values: CDR1 SGHTA, CDR2 FQGNSA. Trimming took 5 bases from V and 0 from J, leaving 4 bases between them. The CDR3 contains 12 residues. CDR3 region: CASSTDQETQYF. Written as DNA, the CDR3 is TGTGCCAGCAGCACCGACCAAGAGACCCAGTACTTC.

This clone was seen more than once but under ten times. This chain links TRBV27 with TRBJ2-5; TRBD1 is a possible D gene (6 bases). This CDR3 spans 15 amino acids. Trimming stripped 3 bases from V and 5 bases from J, with 16 bases between. Germline loops: CDR1 MNHEY, CDR2 SMNVEV (reference sequence). CDR3 loop: CASSFWWAGEETQYF. For the CDR3, the DNA is TGTGCCAGCAGTTTCTGGTGGGCAGGGGAGGAGACCCAGTACTTC.

The chain is built from TRBV6-1 and TRBJ1-5, with a possible D match to TRBD1 (5 bases). Looked up from germline, CDR1 is MNHNS and CDR2 is SASEGT. The CDR3 has 13 residues. With 6 bases removed from V and 5 bases from J, the gap between germline ends came to 11 bases. The CDR3 here is CASRQGLDQPQHF. As DNA, the CDR3 is TGTGCCAGCAGGCAGGGCCTCGATCAGCCCCAGCATTTT.

The genes are TRBV7-9 and TRBJ1-4; D gene ambiguous. This CDR3 region has 16 residues. Trimming cost V 2 bases and J 1 base, with 11 bases left between them. The V gene's germline CDR1 is SEHNR and CDR2 FQNEAQ (reference sequence). CDR3 sequence (DNA): TGTGCCAGCAGCTTAAGTTCGGGTGGAACTAATGAAAAACTGTTTTTT. Its translation: CASSLSSGGTNEKLFF.

A note on this clone: The same CDR3 is also encoded by other DNA sequences in this sample. The chain uses TRBV13 and TRBJ2-5; D uncertain. The CDR3 has 13 residues. V shed 0 bases and J shed 2 bases, with 4 bases lying between them. Germline CDR1 reads PRHDT; CDR2 reads FYEKMQ (reference sequence). The CDR3: CASSLGAQETQYF. The CDR3, as DNA: TGTGCCAGCAGCTTAGGAGCGCAAGAGACCCAGTACTTC. Combining the CDR3 with reference TRBV13 and TRBJ2-5 gives the whole variable domain AAGVIQSPRHLIKEKRETATLKCYPIPRHDTVYWYQQGPGQDPQFLISFYEKMQSDKGSIPDRFSAQQFSDYHSELNMSSLELGDSALYFCASSLGAQETQYFGPGTRLLVL.

A few counts support this clone. The V call is TRBV16, the J call TRBJ2-1, with TRBD2 matching 8 bases. Per germline, CDR1 KGHSY and CDR2 FQNENV. V trimming: 0 bases; J trimming: 3 bases; junction bases outside the gene matches: 1. The CDR3 length is 15 residues. The CDR3 DNA is TGTGCCAGCAGCCAATCTCGGGGGGGCTACAATGAGCAGTTCTTC. Protein sequence: CASSQSRGGYNEQFF.

The chain has TRBV5-1 and TRBJ2-6, with a weak D call TRBD2 (6 bases). The germline V and J ends were trimmed by 0 bases and 2 bases, with 12 bases remaining between them. The CDR3 extends over 17 amino acids. Germline CDR1 and CDR2: SGHRS and YFSETQ. CDR3 amino acids: CASSLEVAGPGANVLTF. In DNA form, the CDR3 reads TGCGCCAGCAGCTTGGAGGTCGCGGGACCTGGGGCCAACGTCCTGACTTTC.

This clone came up a few times. This chain joins TRBV2 and TRBJ2-2; unclear D gene. From germline, CDR1 is SNHLY and CDR2 FYNNEI. V was shortened by 4 bases and J by 6 bases, with 15 bases between the two germline ends. This CDR3 is 15 amino acids long. The CDR3 sequence is CASSGGSGRAGELFF. The CDR3, as DNA: TGTGCCAGCAGTGGGGGATCAGGACGCGCCGGGGAGCTGTTTTTT.

This clone showed up just a few times. The chain carries TRBV6-5 and TRBJ2-4, with D hard to call. V shed 6 bases and J shed 2 bases, with 5 bases lying between them. This CDR3 comprises 12 residues. CDR1 MNHEY and CDR2 SVGAGI come from the germline V gene. The CDR3 region is CASRETKNIQYF. The CDR3 region has the DNA TGTGCCAGCAGAGAAACCAAAAACATTCAGTACTTC.

CDR3 sequence (DNA): TGTGCCACCGGGAGTGACAGGGGCACCGGGGAGCTGTTTTTT. It yields the protein CATGSDRGTGELFF. J is TRBJ2-2 and V is TRBV27; 8 nucleotides line up with TRBD1. The germline V gene encodes CDR1 MNHEY and CDR2 SMNVEV (reference sequence). The length of the CDR3 is 14 residues. V was pared by 10 bases and J by 4 bases, with 8 bases of the junction left unmatched.

This clone showed up many times. V and J are TRBV10-3 and TRBJ2-3; D gene unclear. The CDR3 runs 13 residues. V was cut by 4 bases and J by 4 bases, with 9 bases left in between. The germline CDR1 and CDR2 sequences are ENHRY and SYGVKD. The CDR3 region is CAISVKDPDTQYF. DNA for the CDR3: TGTGCCATCAGTGTTAAGGATCCAGATACGCAGTATTTT.